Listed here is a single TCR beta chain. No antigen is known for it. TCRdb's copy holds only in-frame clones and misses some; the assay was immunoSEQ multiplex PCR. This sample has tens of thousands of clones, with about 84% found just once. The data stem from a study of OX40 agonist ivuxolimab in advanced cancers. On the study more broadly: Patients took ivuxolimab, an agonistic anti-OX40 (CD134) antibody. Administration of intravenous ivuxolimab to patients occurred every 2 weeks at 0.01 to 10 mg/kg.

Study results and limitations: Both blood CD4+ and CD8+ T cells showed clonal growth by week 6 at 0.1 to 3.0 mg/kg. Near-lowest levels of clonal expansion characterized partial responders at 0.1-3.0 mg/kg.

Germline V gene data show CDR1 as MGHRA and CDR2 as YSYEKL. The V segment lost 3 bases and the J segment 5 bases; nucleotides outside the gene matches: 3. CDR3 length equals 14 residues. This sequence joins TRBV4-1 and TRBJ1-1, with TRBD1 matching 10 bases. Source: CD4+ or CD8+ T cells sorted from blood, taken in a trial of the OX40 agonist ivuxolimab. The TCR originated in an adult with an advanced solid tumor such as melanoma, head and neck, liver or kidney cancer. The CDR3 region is CASSHRDRGTEAFF. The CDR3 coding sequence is TGCGCCAGCAGCCACCGGGACAGGGGTACTGAAGCTTTCTTT.